This passage covers 4 T cell receptor beta chains from one sample sequenced in a study of graft-versus-host responses after intestinal transplantation. Sequenced by immunoSEQ multiplex PCR; TCRdb stores in-frame clones only, minus some. The sample carries over 55,000 clones, around 91% recorded once. No antigen has been assigned to these receptors. Sequences were derived from unstimulated CD8+ T cells sorted from spleen or lymph node cells, sampled before intestinal transplant. These receptor sequences come from a human donor who received an intestinal transplant.

This chain joins TRBV16 and TRBJ1-1, with a weak D call TRBD1 (5 bases). Trimming stripped 4 bases from V and 7 bases from J, with 7 bases between. CDR3 length: 11 residues. The germline V gene has CDR1 KGHSY and CDR2 FQNENV. DNA of the CDR3: TGTGCCAGCAGCCGGGGGGTTGAAGCTTTCTTT. Protein: CASSRGVEAFF.

The J gene is TRBJ1-2, the V gene TRBV29-1, with 8 bases fitting TRBD1. The CDR3 has 14 amino acids. Losses at the gene ends were 1 base for V and 4 bases for J; bases not matched to a gene: 5. Germline V gene data show CDR1 as SQVTM and CDR2 as ANQGSEA. This chain's CDR3 is CSVEAATGAYGYTF. The CDR3 DNA sequence: TGCAGCGTTGAAGCGGCGACAGGGGCCTATGGCTACACCTTC.

This clone was detected a few times. J is TRBJ1-6 and V is TRBV5-6, with D perhaps matching TRBD1 (5 bases). V lost 1 base to trimming and J lost 5 bases, with 13 bases between them. CDR3 size: 16 residues. Germline loops: CDR1 SGHDT, CDR2 YYEEEE. This CDR3 reads CASSLWLGGDNSPLHF. CDR3 nucleotides: TGTGCCAGCAGCTTGTGGCTGGGAGGGGATAATTCACCCCTCCACTTT.

The chain links TRBV10-2 to TRBJ1-1; tentative D call: TRBD1 (6 bases). In germline, CDR1 is WSHSY, CDR2 SAAADI. This CDR3 region has 14 residues. With 7 bases removed from V and 2 bases from J, the gap between germline ends came to 14 bases. The DNA for the CDR3 is TGCGCCAGCAACCCGGGGGGGGCCAACACTGAAGCTTTCTTT. Translation gives CASNPGGANTEAFF.